The 24 T cell receptor beta chains below all came from one sample that was sequenced in a study of T cell responses to AZD1222 COVID-19 vaccine. Generated by immunoSEQ multiplex PCR, the TCRdb table keeps only in-frame clones and is missing some. The sample records 77,000 or so clones, more than 70% being singletons. The specimen was peripheral blood, collected on day 0 of AZD1222 vaccination. The receptors were gathered from an adult in good health.

The J gene is TRBJ2-7, the V gene TRBV2, with 8 positions matching TRBD1. From germline, CDR1 is SNHLY and CDR2 FYNNEI. CDR3 length equals 15 residues. V was pared by 2 bases and J by 2 bases, with 5 bases of the junction left unmatched. The CDR3 nucleotides read TGTGCCAGCAGTGAACGCTGGACAGGGACCTACGAGCAGTACTTC. Translation gives CASSERWTGTYEQYF.

V gene TRBV15 combines with J gene TRBJ2-1, with TRBD2 as a possible D gene (6 bases). In germline, CDR1 is LNHNV, CDR2 YYDKDF (reference sequence). The CDR3 has 17 residues. Trimming took 1 base from V and 3 from J, leaving 16 bases between them. The CDR3 region is CATSRVNSWRGYNEQFF. The CDR3 DNA sequence: TGTGCCACCAGCAGAGTAAACTCCTGGAGGGGCTACAATGAGCAGTTCTTC.

The chain employs TRBV5-4 and TRBJ2-1; no reliable D call. V was shortened by 2 bases and J by 9 bases, with 21 bases between the two germline ends. The CDR3 contains 16 residues. Germline CDR1 reads SGHNT; CDR2 reads YYREEE (reference sequence). The chain's CDR3 is CASSLDGIGLEVEQFF. CDR3 nucleotides: TGTGCCAGCAGCTTAGATGGAATAGGGCTTGAGGTTGAGCAGTTCTTC.

The chain combines TRBV3-1 (or the pseudogene TRBV3-2) with TRBJ1-4, with 7 bases aligning to TRBD1. CDR1 LGHDT and CDR2 YNNKEL come from the germline V gene (reference sequence). The CDR3 runs 17 residues. V was pared by 3 bases and J by 0 bases, with 7 bases of the junction left unmatched. CDR3 bases: TGTGCCAGCAGCCAGGACGGGACAGCTGCAACTAATGAAAAACTGTTTTTT. It encodes CASSQDGTAATNEKLFF.

The V gene is TRBV4-2, the J gene TRBJ2-5, with 12 bases fitting TRBD2. Germline V gene lookup returns CDR1 LGHNA and CDR2 YNFKEQ. CDR3 length: 14 residues. Trimming at V came to 4 bases and at J to 4 bases, leaving 1 base not matched to a gene. CDR3 in amino acids: CASSLTSGGETQYF. The CDR3 DNA sequence: TGTGCCAGCAGCCTGACTAGCGGGGGAGAGACCCAGTACTTC.

The chain combines TRBV6-4 with TRBJ2-2, with 10 positions matching TRBD2. The V gene's germline CDR1 is MRHNA and CDR2 SNTAGT. The CDR3 extends over 15 amino acids. V was pared by 0 bases and J by 6 bases, with 1 base of the junction left unmatched. The DNA for the CDR3 is TGTGCCAGCAGTGACTCAGCGGGGGGGCCCGGGGAGCTGTTTTTT. Translating gives CASSDSAGGPGELFF.

The CDR3 sequence is CASSGSGTAYEQYF. Written as DNA, the CDR3 is TGTGCCAGCAGCGGCTCAGGGACTGCCTACGAGCAGTACTTC. The chain carries TRBV7-9 and TRBJ2-7; a possible D gene is TRBD2 (6 bases). V was trimmed by 5 bases and J by 2 bases, leaving 13 bases between them. This CDR3 region has 14 residues. Germline V gene sequence: CDR1 SEHNR, CDR2 FQNEAQ (reference sequence).

V and J are TRBV7-2 and TRBJ2-1, with 7 positions matching TRBD2. Per germline, CDR1 SGHTA and CDR2 FQGNSA. Germline trimming cut 3 bases from V and 9 bases from J; bases unmatched to any gene: 8. The CDR3 is 14 amino acids. In DNA, the CDR3 is TGTGCCAGCAGCTTGGACCCGGGACTACCTGAGCAGTTCTTC. Protein: CASSLDPGLPEQFF.

The chain links TRBV28 to TRBJ2-7; no firm D call. V shed 6 bases and J shed 5 bases, with 11 bases lying between them. The length of the CDR3 is 12 residues. Looked up from germline, CDR1 is MDHEN and CDR2 is SYDVKM. Written as DNA, the CDR3 is TGTGCCAGCAGCCCCTTCCGGGACGAGCAGTACTTC. It specifies CASSPFRDEQYF.

In DNA form, the CDR3 reads TGTGCCAGCAGTGATCCCTCGGCGGGAGCTGGTGATACGCAGTATTTT. Its translation: CASSDPSAGAGDTQYF. The V gene is TRBV2, the J gene TRBJ2-3; 7 bases agree with TRBD2. The CDR3 is made up of 16 amino acids. Germline loops: CDR1 SNHLY, CDR2 FYNNEI. Trimming at V came to 3 bases and at J to 6 bases, leaving 12 bases not matched to a gene.

The V call is TRBV10-3, the J call TRBJ2-2; D tentatively reads TRBD1 or TRBD2 (5 bases each). CDR3 length equals 12 residues. In germline, CDR1 is ENHRY, CDR2 SYGVKD. V lost 6 bases, J lost 10 bases, and 12 bases lay in between. This CDR3 reads CAIRGPNMELFF. CDR3 bases: TGTGCCATCAGGGGACCTAATATGGAGCTGTTTTTT.

This sequence joins TRBV30 and TRBJ1-5; TRBD1 matches at 10 bases. V was clipped by 4 bases and J by 6 bases; unmatched bases: 3. Germline CDR1 GTSNPN, CDR2 SVGIG (reference sequence). The CDR3 contains 13 residues. As DNA, the CDR3 is TGTGCCTGGACCGGACAGGGGGGTCAGCCCCAGCATTTT. Its protein is CAWTGQGGQPQHF.

This chain links TRBV19 with TRBJ1-5; possibly TRBD1 for D (6 bases). Trimming removed 2 bases at V and 0 bases at J, with 11 bases between. This CDR3 has 16 amino acids. Germline lookup yields CDR1 LNHDA and CDR2 SQIVND (reference sequence). CDR3 nucleotides: TGTGCCAGTAGTATAACGACAGGAGATAGCAATCAGCCCCAGCATTTT. Its protein is CASSITTGDSNQPQHF.

This clone was found many times. The chain couples TRBV3-1 (or the pseudogene TRBV3-2) to TRBJ2-1; maybe TRBD2 (5 bases). There are 17 residues in the CDR3. V was pared by 0 bases and J by 5 bases, with 17 bases between. Germline V lookup: CDR1 LGHDT, CDR2 YNNKEL (reference sequence). CDR3 loop: CASSQDLEDWHNNEQFF. Written as DNA, the CDR3 is TGTGCCAGCAGCCAAGATTTGGAGGACTGGCATAACAATGAGCAGTTCTTC.

As for this clone: One end of the junction varies from germline; a read error may be responsible. The rearrangement joins TRBV24-1 to TRBJ2-7; the D is unclear. The length of the CDR3 is 10 residues. The germline V gene has CDR1 KGHDR and CDR2 SFDVKD. CDR3: CATSDLGLPF. CDR3 coding DNA: TGTGCCACCAGTGATTTAGGCCTCCCCTTC.

The CDR3 here is CASSQDGNYGYTF. Written as DNA, the CDR3 is TGTGCCAGCAGCCAAGATGGTAACTATGGCTACACCTTC. This sequence joins TRBV14 and TRBJ1-2; D is ambiguous. The germline CDR1 and CDR2 sequences are SGHDN and FVKESK. There are 13 residues in the CDR3. V lost 0 bases and J 1 base, leaving 3 bases between the germline ends.

The chain combines TRBV7-9 with TRBJ1-3, with D maybe TRBD1 (6 bases). The length of the CDR3 is 15 residues. V dropped 0 bases and J dropped 7 bases, with 13 bases sitting between them. CDR1 is SEHNR, CDR2 FQNEAQ, per germline (reference sequence). CDR3 protein: CASSLAGGAPNTIYF. The CDR3 bases are TGTGCCAGCAGCTTAGCCGGGGGGGCCCCCAACACCATATATTTT.

V usage is TRBV4-3 and J usage is TRBJ2-3; D not certain. The V gene's germline CDR1 is LGHNA and CDR2 YSLEER. The CDR3 spans 15 residues. V lost 0 bases, J lost 3 bases, and 10 bases lay in between. The CDR3 here is CASSQDASFTDTQYF. CDR3 coding DNA: TGCGCCAGCAGCCAAGATGCTAGTTTTACAGATACGCAGTATTTT.

This clone was seen more than once but under ten times. The chain is built from TRBV14 and TRBJ2-3; tentatively, D is TRBD2 (6 bases). The CDR3 runs 14 residues. Germline assignment: CDR1 SGHDN and CDR2 FVKESK. With 1 base removed from V and 3 bases from J, the gap between germline ends came to 8 bases. The CDR3 sequence is CASSQVEGTDTQYF. The DNA of the CDR3 is TGTGCCAGCAGCCAAGTGGAGGGAACAGATACGCAGTATTTT.

This rearrangement joins TRBV7-8 to TRBJ1-6; unclear D gene. V lost 3 bases, J lost 8 bases, and 17 bases lay in between. Germline-derived CDR1 and CDR2 are SGHVS and FQNEAQ. This CDR3 contains 16 residues. The CDR3 nucleotides are TGTGCCAGCAGCTTGACTTGGAGCCAGGTGGATTCACCCCTCCACTTT. This codes for CASSLTWSQVDSPLHF.

The sample holds a few counts of this clone. The J gene is TRBJ1-1, the V gene TRBV7-9; D is ambiguous. CDR1 is SEHNR and CDR2 is FQNEAQ in the germline V gene (reference sequence). V lost 1 base and J lost 7, with 7 bases in between. The length of the CDR3 is 12 residues. The CDR3 is CASSLVPGEAFF. Written as DNA, the CDR3 is TGTGCCAGCAGCTTAGTCCCCGGTGAAGCTTTCTTT.

The V and J genes are TRBV5-1 and TRBJ1-6; 9 bases align to TRBD1. Losses at the gene ends were 0 bases for V and 8 bases for J; bases not matched to a gene: 9. The CDR3 contains 17 residues. The germline CDR1 and CDR2 sequences are SGHRS and YFSETQ. CDR3 in amino acids: CASSLEGPGQGYSPLHF. In nucleotides, the CDR3 is TGCGCCAGCAGCTTGGAGGGTCCGGGACAGGGCTATTCACCCCTCCACTTT.

The rearrangement links TRBV7-9 to TRBJ1-2; no definite D call. The CDR3 totals 11 residues. V was trimmed by 4 bases and J by 8 bases, leaving 8 bases between them. Germline V CDR1 and CDR2: SEHNR, FQNEAQ (reference sequence). The CDR3 spells CASSSIVGYTF. CDR3 in DNA: TGTGCCAGCAGCTCAATAGTCGGCTACACCTTC.

The V gene is TRBV7-8, the J gene TRBJ1-3; D gene unclear. Germline loops: CDR1 SGHVS, CDR2 FQNEAQ. The CDR3 consists of 14 residues. V was clipped by 1 base and J by 1 base, with 5 bases between them. The chain's CDR3 is CASSLGVSGNTIYF. In nucleotides, the CDR3 is TGTGCCAGCAGCTTAGGAGTTTCTGGAAACACCATATATTTT. Together with reference TRBV7-8 and TRBJ1-3, the CDR3 gives the full variable domain: GAGVSQSPRYKVAKRGQDVALRCDPISGHVSLFWYQQALGQGPEFLTYFQNEAQLDKSGLPSDRFFAERPEGSVSTLKIQRTQQEDSAVYLCASSLGVSGNTIYFGEGSWLTVV.